The 14 T cell receptor beta chains below come from one sample, sequenced in a study of cytomegalovirus exposure and HLA in healthy donors. The PCR ran on 60 Vbeta and 13 Jbeta primers. The repertoire was sequenced with immunoSEQ multiplex PCR; TCRdb's copy has only in-frame clones and lacks some. The sample carries 150,000 to 200,000 clones, 70% to 80% recorded once. Material for sequencing was PBMCs. The receptors were gathered from a female donor in good health and CMV-seronegative.

V gene TRBV5-6 combines with J gene TRBJ1-1; the D gene is possibly TRBD1 (5 bases). The V and J ends lost 5 bases and 4 bases respectively, with 18 bases between them. Germline V lookup: CDR1 SGHDT, CDR2 YYEEEE. The length of the CDR3 is 15 residues. Written as DNA, the CDR3 is TGTGCCAGCAGTCGGTTGGGAGGGGAAGGCACTGAAGCTTTCTTT. Protein product: CASSRLGGEGTEAFF.

This clone has a handful of counts. This rearrangement joins TRBV14 to TRBJ2-2, with 7 bases aligning to TRBD2. Per germline, CDR1 SGHDN and CDR2 FVKESK. The CDR3 spans 16 residues. Trimming took 5 bases from V and 6 from J; bases not matched to a gene: 12. The CDR3 protein is CASSTRLATDSGELFF. The CDR3 nucleotides are TGTGCCAGCAGCACCCGACTAGCAACGGACTCCGGGGAGCTGTTTTTT.

The rearrangement uses TRBV5-3 and TRBJ2-7, with a possible D match to TRBD2 (6 bases). TRBV5-3 is filed as an ORF, its function uncertain. This CDR3 is built from 15 residues. Trimming stripped 4 bases from V and 3 bases from J, with 17 bases between. Written as DNA, the CDR3 is TGTGCCAGAAGCATTAATGCGGAGGGCCACTACGAGCAGTACTTC. Its translation: CARSINAEGHYEQYF.

The chain has TRBV7-7 and TRBJ2-7, with 8 bases fitting TRBD2. The V and J ends lost 5 bases and 4 bases, in that order; junction bases with no gene match: 4. Germline assignment: CDR1 SSHAT and CDR2 FNYEAQ (reference sequence). The CDR3 is 13 residues long. For the CDR3, the DNA is TGTGCCAGCAGCCCCGGGGGGGGATACGAGCAGTACTTC. This codes for CASSPGGGYEQYF.

The chain couples TRBV27 to TRBJ2-5; the match to TRBD1 covers 8 bases. The better agreement between TRBJ2-7 and the DNA end casts doubt on the J call. Per the germline V gene, CDR1 is MNHEY and CDR2 is SMNVEV (reference sequence). The CDR3 is 12 amino acids. The CDR3 loop is CASSSGQGEQYF. DNA of the CDR3: TGTGCCAGCAGTTCCGGACAGGGCGAGCAGTACTTC.

The chain couples TRBV7-2 to TRBJ2-5; 8 bases are shared with TRBD1. The junction had 12 bases not matched to a gene; V was cut back by 5 bases and J by 1 base. CDR1 is SGHTA, CDR2 FQGNSA, per germline. This CDR3 spans 17 amino acids. The CDR3, as DNA: TGTGCCAGCAGCCGGATAGGACAGGGCAGCTCCCAAGAGACCCAGTACTTC. It translates to CASSRIGQGSSQETQYF.

There are a few counts of this clone. This chain joins TRBV6-1 and TRBJ1-1, with TRBD1 as a possible D gene (5 bases). Trimming removed 4 bases from V and 2 bases from J, with 26 bases in between. CDR1 and CDR2 (germline): MNHNS, SASEGT. The CDR3 totals 19 residues. CDR3 sequence (DNA): TGTGCCAGCAGTGGCGGCGACCTTCGGACACAGTGGTCCAACACTGAAGCTTTCTTT. As protein: CASSGGDLRTQWSNTEAFF.

The chain employs TRBV4-1 and TRBJ2-3, with a tentative D call TRBD1 (7 bases). The CDR3 has 17 residues. Germline V gene sequence: CDR1 MGHRA, CDR2 YSYEKL. Trimming removed 5 bases from V and 2 bases from J, with 20 bases in between. The DNA of the CDR3 is TGCGCCAGCAGCGCCACCCCCAGGGGGACTGCCACAGATACGCAGTATTTT. Translation: CASSATPRGTATDTQYF.

The V call is TRBV10-3, the J call TRBJ1-5; TRBD1 might be the D (6 bases). The germline gives CDR1 ENHRY, CDR2 SYGVKD. The CDR3 loop spans 13 amino acids. V was clipped by 11 bases and J by 2 bases, with 13 bases between them. CDR3 protein: CAAQGNGNQPQHF. The CDR3 nucleotides read TGTGCCGCCCAGGGGAACGGCAATCAGCCCCAGCATTTT.

The genes are TRBV19 and TRBJ1-5, with TRBD1 matching over 8 bases. Germline V CDR1 and CDR2: LNHDA, SQIVND (reference sequence). CDR3 length: 18 amino acids. V lost 4 bases, J lost 0 bases, and 11 bases stayed unmatched. The CDR3: CASSNDRGGFLSNQPQHF. Written as DNA, the CDR3 is TGTGCCAGTAGTAATGACAGGGGCGGATTCCTTAGCAATCAGCCCCAGCATTTT.

The chain carries TRBV27 and TRBJ2-1, with TRBD1 identical over 9 bases. CDR1 is MNHEY and CDR2 is SMNVEV in the germline V gene (reference sequence). V shed 3 bases and J 2 bases; nucleotides not matched to a gene: 5. The CDR3 is 16 amino acids. CDR3 loop: CASSFRTGVAYNEQFF. The CDR3 nucleotides read TGTGCCAGCAGTTTTAGGACAGGGGTTGCCTACAATGAGCAGTTCTTC.

This clone was counted between two and nine times. The V call is TRBV6-5, the J call TRBJ2-7; 10 nucleotides match TRBD1. Trimming removed 5 bases from V and 4 bases from J; junction bases left unmatched: 8. The CDR3 spans 15 residues. CDR1 is MNHEY and CDR2 is SVGAGI in the germline V gene. The CDR3 here is CASSLPGQGRYEQYF. CDR3 in DNA: TGTGCCAGCAGTCTCCCGGGACAGGGGAGGTACGAGCAGTACTTC.

The genes are TRBV19 and TRBJ1-2; maybe TRBD1 (5 bases). The CDR3 contains 16 residues. The V gene lost 3 bases and the J gene lost 7 bases, with 21 bases spanning the gap. The germline CDR1 and CDR2 sequences are LNHDA and SQIVND (reference sequence). The CDR3 region is CASSIGDQTAAVGYTF. In nucleotides, the CDR3 is TGTGCCAGTAGTATCGGCGATCAGACAGCCGCGGTTGGCTACACCTTC.

As concerns this clone: At one end the junction does not follow the germline gene, possibly because of a read error. This chain connects TRBV6-6 to TRBJ1-2; D possibly corresponds to TRBD1 (6 bases). Germline CDR1 is MNHNY and CDR2 is SVGAGI (reference sequence). This CDR3 comprises 11 residues. For the CDR3, the DNA is TGTGCCAGCAGTAGCTACAGGGAGATGGACTTC. It specifies CASSSYREMDF.